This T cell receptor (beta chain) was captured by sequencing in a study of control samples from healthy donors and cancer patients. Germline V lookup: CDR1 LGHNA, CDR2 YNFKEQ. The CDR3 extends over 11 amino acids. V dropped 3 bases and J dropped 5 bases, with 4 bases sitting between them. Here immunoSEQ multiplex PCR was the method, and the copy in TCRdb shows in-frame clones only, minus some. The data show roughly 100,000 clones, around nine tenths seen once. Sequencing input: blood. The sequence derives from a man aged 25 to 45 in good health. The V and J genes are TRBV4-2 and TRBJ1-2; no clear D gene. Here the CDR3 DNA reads TGTGCCAGCAGCCATGATTATGGCTACACCTTC. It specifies CASSHDYGYTF.